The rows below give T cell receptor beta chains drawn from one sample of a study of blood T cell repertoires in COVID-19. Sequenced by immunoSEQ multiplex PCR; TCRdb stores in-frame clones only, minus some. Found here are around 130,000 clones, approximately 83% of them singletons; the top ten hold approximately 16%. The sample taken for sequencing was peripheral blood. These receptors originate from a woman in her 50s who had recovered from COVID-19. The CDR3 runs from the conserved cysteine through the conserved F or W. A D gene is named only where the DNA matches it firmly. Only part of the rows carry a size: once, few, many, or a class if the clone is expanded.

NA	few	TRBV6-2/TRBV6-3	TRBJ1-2	TGTGCCAGCAGTTACGGCAGGGACTATGGCTACACCTTC	CASSYGRDYGYTF
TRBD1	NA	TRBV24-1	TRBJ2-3	TGTGCCACCAGTGATGGCCAGGGGGCGGGGACAGATACGCAGTATTTT	CATSDGQGAGTDTQYF
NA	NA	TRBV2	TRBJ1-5	TGTGCCAGCAGGGACAGTCATAGCAATCAGCCCCAGCATTTT	CASRDSHSNQPQHF
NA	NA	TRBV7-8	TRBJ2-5	TGTGCCAGCAGCTTAGAGACCGGCGGGGAGACCCAGTACTTC	CASSLETGGETQYF
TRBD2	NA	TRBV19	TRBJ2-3	TGTGCCAGTAGTTCAACCCCAGCGGGGGGAAGCACAGATACGCAGTATTTT	CASSSTPAGGSTDTQYF
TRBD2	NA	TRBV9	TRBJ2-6	TGTGCCAGCAGCGCGGGGGGGACTGGGGCCAACGTCCTGACTTTC	CASSAGGTGANVLTF
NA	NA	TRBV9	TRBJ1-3	TGTGCCAGCAGCGCCCCCCCAGGACATGGTGGAAACACCATATATTTT	CASSAPPGHGGNTIYF
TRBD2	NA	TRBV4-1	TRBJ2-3	TGCGCCAGCAGCTATAGCGGGGGTTCAGATACGCAGTATTTT	CASSYSGGSDTQYF
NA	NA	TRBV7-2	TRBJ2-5	TGTGCCAGCAGCTTAGGGCTCACCTTCGGCGGGGAGACCCAGTACTTC	CASSLGLTFGGETQYF
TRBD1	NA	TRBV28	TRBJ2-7	TGTGCCAGCAGCTCCCCTGGACAGGGCTACGAGCAGTACTTC	CASSSPGQGYEQYF
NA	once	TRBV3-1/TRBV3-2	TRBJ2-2	TGTGCCAGCAGCCAAGTGACAGGCCCTGGCGGGGAGCTGTTTTTT	CASSQVTGPGGELFF
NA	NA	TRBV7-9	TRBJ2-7	TGTGCCAGCAGCCCCAGACAGTCCTACGAGCAGTACTTC	CASSPRQSYEQYF
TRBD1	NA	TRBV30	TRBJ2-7	TGTGCCTGGAGTTGGGACAGGGGCGAGCAGTACTTC	CAWSWDRGEQYF
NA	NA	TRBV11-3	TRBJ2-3	TGTGCCAGCAGTCTTAGTACAGATACGCAGTATTTT	CASSLSTDTQYF
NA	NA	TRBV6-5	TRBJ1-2	TGTGCCAGCAGTCCCCAGGGTAACTATGGCTACACCTTC	CASSPQGNYGYTF
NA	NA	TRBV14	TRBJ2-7	TGTGCCAGCAGCGGTCTTTCGGAGAGCTCCTACGAGCAGTACTTC	CASSGLSESSYEQYF